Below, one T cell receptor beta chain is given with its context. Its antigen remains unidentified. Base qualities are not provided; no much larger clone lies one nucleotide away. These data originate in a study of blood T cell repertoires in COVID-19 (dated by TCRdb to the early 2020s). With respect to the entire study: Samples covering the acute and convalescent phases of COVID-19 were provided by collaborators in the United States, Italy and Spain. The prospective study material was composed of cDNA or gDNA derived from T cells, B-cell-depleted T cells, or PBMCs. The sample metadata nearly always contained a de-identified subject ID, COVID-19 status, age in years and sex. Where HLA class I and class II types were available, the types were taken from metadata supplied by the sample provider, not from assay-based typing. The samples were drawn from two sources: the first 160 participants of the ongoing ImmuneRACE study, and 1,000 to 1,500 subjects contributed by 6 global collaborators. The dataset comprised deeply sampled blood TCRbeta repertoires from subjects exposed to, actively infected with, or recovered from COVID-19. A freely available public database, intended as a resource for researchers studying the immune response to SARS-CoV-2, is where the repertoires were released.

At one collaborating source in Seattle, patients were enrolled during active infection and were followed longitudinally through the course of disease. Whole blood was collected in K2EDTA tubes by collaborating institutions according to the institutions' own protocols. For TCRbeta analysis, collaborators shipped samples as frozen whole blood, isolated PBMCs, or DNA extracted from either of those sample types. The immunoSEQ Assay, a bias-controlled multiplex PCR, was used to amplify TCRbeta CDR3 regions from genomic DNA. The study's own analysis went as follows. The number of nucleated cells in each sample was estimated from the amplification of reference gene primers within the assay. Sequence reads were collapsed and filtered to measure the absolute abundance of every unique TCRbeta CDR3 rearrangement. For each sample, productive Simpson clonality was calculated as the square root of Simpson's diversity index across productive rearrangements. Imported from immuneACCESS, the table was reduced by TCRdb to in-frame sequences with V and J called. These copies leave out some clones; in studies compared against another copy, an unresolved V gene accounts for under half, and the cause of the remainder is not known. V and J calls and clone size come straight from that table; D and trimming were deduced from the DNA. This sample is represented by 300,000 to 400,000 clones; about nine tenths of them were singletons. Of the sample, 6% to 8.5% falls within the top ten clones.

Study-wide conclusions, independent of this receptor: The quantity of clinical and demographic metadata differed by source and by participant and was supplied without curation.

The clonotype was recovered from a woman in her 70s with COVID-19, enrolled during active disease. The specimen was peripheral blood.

The CDR3 reads CASRDREGNQPQHF. The DNA sequence is TGTGCCAGTAGGGACAGGGAAGGAAATCAGCCCCAGCATTTT. The rearrangement joined TRBV19 to TRBJ1-5; the central 8 bases match TRBD1. The CDR3, cysteine through phenylalanine, is 14 amino acids long. Only the CDR3 portion is preserved as DNA: 42 bases, with reading frame beginning at the first base. V ends up 6 bases short and J 4 bases short, with an unmatched junction base count of 5. The germline V gene (reference sequence) gives CDR1 as LNHDA and CDR2 as SQIVND.